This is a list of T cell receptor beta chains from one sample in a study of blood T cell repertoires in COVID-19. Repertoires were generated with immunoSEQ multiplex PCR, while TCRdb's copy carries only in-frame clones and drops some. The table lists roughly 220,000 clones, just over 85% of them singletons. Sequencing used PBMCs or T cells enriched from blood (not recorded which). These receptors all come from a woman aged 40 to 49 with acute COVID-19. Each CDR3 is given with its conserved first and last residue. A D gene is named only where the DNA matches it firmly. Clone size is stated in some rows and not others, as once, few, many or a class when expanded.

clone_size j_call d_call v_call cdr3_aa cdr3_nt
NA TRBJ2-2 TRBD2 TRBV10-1 CASTLAGKSTGELFF TGCGCCAGCACCCTAGCGGGGAAAAGCACCGGGGAGCTGTTTTTT
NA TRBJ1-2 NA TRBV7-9 CASSALDWLWGYTF TGTGCCAGCAGCGCACTTGACTGGTTGTGGGGCTACACCTTC
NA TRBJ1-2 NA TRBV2 CASSEAQYRDGYTF TGTGCCAGCAGTGAAGCCCAGTACAGGGATGGCTACACCTTC
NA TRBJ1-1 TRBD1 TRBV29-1 CSVGGGQANTEAFF TGCAGCGTTGGGGGGGGACAGGCGAACACTGAAGCTTTCTTT
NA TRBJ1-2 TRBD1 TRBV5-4 CASSAPGGRGYTF TGTGCCAGCAGCGCCCCAGGGGGCAGAGGCTACACCTTC
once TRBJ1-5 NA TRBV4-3 CASSQGGGLPQHF TGCGCCAGCAGCCAAGGCGGGGGTTTGCCCCAGCATTTT
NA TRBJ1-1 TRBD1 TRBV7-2 CASSPGQGRTEAFF TGTGCCAGCAGTCCGGGACAGGGGAGGACTGAAGCTTTCTTT
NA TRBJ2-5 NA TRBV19 CASSIQGWETQYF TGTGCCAGTAGTATACAGGGATGGGAGACCCAGTACTTC
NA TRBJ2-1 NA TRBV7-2 CASTAGNEQFF TGTGCCAGCACCGCCGGCAATGAGCAGTTCTTC
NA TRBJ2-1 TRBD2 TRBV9 CASSVGAGVNNEQFF TGTGCCAGCAGCGTAGGAGCGGGGGTCAACAATGAGCAGTTCTTC
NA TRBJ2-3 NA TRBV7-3 CASSLAPRGTDTQYF TGTGCCAGCAGCTTAGCTCCTCGGGGGACAGATACGCAGTATTTT